The next 9 T cell receptor beta chains were all read from a single sample in a study of T cell changes during pregnancy in multiple sclerosis (dated by TCRdb to the late 2010s). The library was made by the immunoSEQ multiplex PCR assay. TCRdb limited this immuneACCESS table to in-frame rearrangements with V and J called. A share of clones is missing; checked studies link under half to unresolved V genes, and the rest is unexplained. This sample has roughly 67,000 clones in its table, and about nine tenths of those were observed once. Jointly, the top ten make up 1.4% of the sample. The specimen comprised peripheral blood, sampled in the second trimester of pregnancy. Receptor source: a female donor with multiple sclerosis, enrolled in a pregnancy study.

Points on this clone: Other DNA sequences of this sample code for an identical CDR3. The V and J genes are TRBV7-6 and TRBJ2-2; 7 bases align to TRBD1. Germline assignment: CDR1 SGHVS and CDR2 FNYEAQ. The CDR3 sequence is 15 residues long. V shed 1 base, J shed 5 bases, and the junction held 4 bases outside the gene matches. In nucleotides, the CDR3 is TGTGCCAGCAGCTTAGGACAGGGCGGAACCGGGGAGCTGTTTTTT. Residues: CASSLGQGGTGELFF. Looking up the rest from reference TRBV7-6 and TRBJ2-2 gives the full variable domain: GAGVSQSPRYKVTKRGQDVALRCDPISGHVSLYWYRQALGQGPEFLTYFNYEAQQDKSGLPNDRFSAERPEGSISTLTIQRTEQRDSAMYRCASSLGQGGTGELFFGEGSRLTVL.

The V and J genes are TRBV6-1 and TRBJ1-4, with D possibly matching TRBD1 (5 bases). CDR1 and CDR2 from the germline V gene are MNHNS and SASEGT. The CDR3 is 14 residues long. Trimming removed 8 bases from V and 6 bases from J, with 16 bases in between. The CDR3 reads CASVSAGLDEKLFF. CDR3 sequence (DNA): TGTGCCAGCGTGTCCGCAGGGTTAGATGAAAAACTGTTTTTT.

V usage is TRBV6-1 and J usage is TRBJ2-7, with 7 bases aligning to TRBD1. The CDR3 spans 13 residues. CDR1 MNHNS and CDR2 SASEGT come from the germline V gene. V was clipped by 6 bases and J by 2 bases; unmatched bases: 4. CDR3 sequence (DNA): TGTGCCAGCAGGCTGACAGGGCCCTACGAGCAGTACTTC. Amino acids: CASRLTGPYEQYF.

This clone showed up just once. The chain carries TRBV9 and TRBJ1-2, with a weak D call TRBD1 (6 bases). Deletions cut 3 bases from V and 4 bases from J, with 16 bases between. The germline gives CDR1 SGDLS, CDR2 YYNGEE. The CDR3 extends over 15 amino acids. The CDR3 DNA is TGTGCCAGCAGCGCGCGACAGGATAGTTTCTATGGCTACACCTTC. This gives the protein CASSARQDSFYGYTF.

J is TRBJ1-1 and V is TRBV5-6; D might be TRBD1 (5 bases). V gave up 5 bases and J gave up 8 bases, with 13 bases separating them. This CDR3 is built from 12 residues. Germline lookup yields CDR1 SGHDT and CDR2 YYEEEE. Here the CDR3 reads CASSSGSYEAFF. The CDR3 DNA is TGTGCCAGCAGTTCAGGGTCGTACGAAGCTTTCTTT.

The chain recombines TRBV9 with TRBJ2-3; TRBD2 agrees at 13 bases. Germline V gene lookup returns CDR1 SGDLS and CDR2 YYNGEE. CDR3 size: 18 residues. Unmatched junction bases numbered 10, after V lost 3 bases and J lost 3 bases. CDR3 bases: TGTGCCAGCAGCGCCTCCCTGACACTAGCGGGAGGGACAGATACGCAGTATTTT. This encodes CASSASLTLAGGTDTQYF. Drawing the rest from reference TRBV9 and TRBJ2-3, the complete variable domain is DSGVTQTPKHLITATGQRVTLRCSPRSGDLSVYWYQQSLDQGLQFLIQYYNGEERAKGNILERFSAQQFPDLHSELNLSSLELGDSALYFCASSASLTLAGGTDTQYFGPGTRLTVL.

The chain carries TRBV30 and TRBJ1-1; D is unresolved. Deletions cut 0 bases from V and 1 base from J, with 6 bases between. The CDR3 spans 13 residues. In germline, CDR1 is GTSNPN, CDR2 SVGIG (reference sequence). This chain's CDR3 is CAWSVNRNTEAFF. Written as DNA, the CDR3 is TGTGCCTGGAGTGTGAACAGGAACACTGAAGCTTTCTTT.

This chain connects TRBV18 to TRBJ2-7, with 10 bases identical to TRBD2. Germline CDR1 is KGHSH and CDR2 is LQKENI. V lost 6 bases, J lost 3 bases, and 8 bases stayed unmatched. The CDR3 has 15 residues. Here the CDR3 DNA reads TGTGCCAGCTCCCGACGGACTAGCGGAGACTACGAGCAGTACTTC. It yields the protein CASSRRTSGDYEQYF.

The sample holds one count of this clone. The chain carries TRBV7-8 and TRBJ1-5, with D possibly matching TRBD1 (6 bases). The V gene's germline CDR1 is SGHVS and CDR2 FQNEAQ. The CDR3 contains 11 residues. The ends were cut back, 11 bases at V and 6 bases at J, with 11 bases in the middle. CDR3 nucleotides: TGTGCCTCAGGGGCGCGTCAGCCCCAGCATTTT. This codes for CASGARQPQHF.